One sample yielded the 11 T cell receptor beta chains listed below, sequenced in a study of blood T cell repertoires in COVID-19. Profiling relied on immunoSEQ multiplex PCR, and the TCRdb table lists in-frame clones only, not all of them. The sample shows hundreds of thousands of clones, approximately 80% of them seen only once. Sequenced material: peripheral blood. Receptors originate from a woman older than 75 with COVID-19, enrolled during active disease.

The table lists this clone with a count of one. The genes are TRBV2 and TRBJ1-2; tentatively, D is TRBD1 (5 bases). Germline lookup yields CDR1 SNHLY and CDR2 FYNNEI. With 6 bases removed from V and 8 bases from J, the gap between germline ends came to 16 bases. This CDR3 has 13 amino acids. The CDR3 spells CASRLTEYPGYTF. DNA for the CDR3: TGTGCCAGCAGATTGACAGAATACCCCGGCTACACCTTC.

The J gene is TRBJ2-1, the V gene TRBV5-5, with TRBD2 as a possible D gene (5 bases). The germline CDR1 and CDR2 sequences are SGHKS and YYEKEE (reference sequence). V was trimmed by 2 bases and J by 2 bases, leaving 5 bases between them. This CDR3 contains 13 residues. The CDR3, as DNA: TGTGCCAGCAGCTTCGGGGCCTACAATGAGCAGTTCTTC. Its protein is CASSFGAYNEQFF.

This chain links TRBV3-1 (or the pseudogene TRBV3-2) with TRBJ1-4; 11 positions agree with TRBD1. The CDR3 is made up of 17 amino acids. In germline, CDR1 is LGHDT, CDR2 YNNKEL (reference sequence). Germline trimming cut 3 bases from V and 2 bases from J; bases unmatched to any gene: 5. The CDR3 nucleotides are TGTGCCAGCAGCCATTCCGGACAGGGGGCTACTAATGAAAAACTGTTTTTT. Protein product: CASSHSGQGATNEKLFF.

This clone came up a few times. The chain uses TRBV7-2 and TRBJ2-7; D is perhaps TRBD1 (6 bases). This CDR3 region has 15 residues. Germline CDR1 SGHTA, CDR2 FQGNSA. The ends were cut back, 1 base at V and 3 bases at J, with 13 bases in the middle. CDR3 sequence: CASSLVGTSSYEQYF. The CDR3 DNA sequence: TGTGCCAGCAGCTTAGTGGGGACATCAAGCTACGAGCAGTACTTC.

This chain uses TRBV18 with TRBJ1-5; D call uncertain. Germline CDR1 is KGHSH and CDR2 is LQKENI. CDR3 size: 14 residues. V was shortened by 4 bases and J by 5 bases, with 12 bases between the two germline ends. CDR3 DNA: TGTGCCAGCTCACAGTCCGGCGGGGATCAGCCCCAGCATTTT. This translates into CASSQSGGDQPQHF. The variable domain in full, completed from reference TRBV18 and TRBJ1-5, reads NAGVMQNPRHLVRRRGQEARLRCSPMKGHSHVYWYRQLPEEGLKFMVYLQKENIIDESGMPKERFSAEFPKEGPSILRIQQVVRGDSAAYFCASSQSGGDQPQHFGDGTRLSIL.

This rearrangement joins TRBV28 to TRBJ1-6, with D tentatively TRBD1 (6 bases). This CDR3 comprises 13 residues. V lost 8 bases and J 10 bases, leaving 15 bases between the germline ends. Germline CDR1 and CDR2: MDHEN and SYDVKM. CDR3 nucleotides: TGTGCCAGCTTCCCAGGGGCGAGGTCACCCCTCCACTTT. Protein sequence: CASFPGARSPLHF.

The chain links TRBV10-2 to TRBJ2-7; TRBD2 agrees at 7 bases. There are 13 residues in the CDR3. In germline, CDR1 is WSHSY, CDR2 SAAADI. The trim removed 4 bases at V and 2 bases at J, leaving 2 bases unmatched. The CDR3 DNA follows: TGCGCCAGCAGTGCCAGCGGGGCCTACGAGCAGTACTTC. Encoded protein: CASSASGAYEQYF.

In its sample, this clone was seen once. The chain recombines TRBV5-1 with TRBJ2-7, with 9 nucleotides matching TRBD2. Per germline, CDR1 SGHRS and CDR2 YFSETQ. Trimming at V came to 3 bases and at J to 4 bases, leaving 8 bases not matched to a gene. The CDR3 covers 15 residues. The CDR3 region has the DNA TGCGCCAGCAGCTCCCCCGGTAGCGGGAGATACGAGCAGTACTTC. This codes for CASSSPGSGRYEQYF. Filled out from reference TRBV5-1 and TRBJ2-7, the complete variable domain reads KAGVTQTPRYLIKTRGQQVTLSCSPISGHRSVSWYQQTPGQGLQFLFEYFSETQRNKGNFPGRFSGRQFSNSRSEMNVSTLELGDSALYLCASSSPGSGRYEQYFGPGTRLTVT.

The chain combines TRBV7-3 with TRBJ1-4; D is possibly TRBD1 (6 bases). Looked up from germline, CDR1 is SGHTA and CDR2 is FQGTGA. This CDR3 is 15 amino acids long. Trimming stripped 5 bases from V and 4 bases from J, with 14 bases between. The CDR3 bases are TGTGCCAGCAGCCGAACAGGGTGGGGTAATGAAAAACTGTTTTTT. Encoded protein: CASSRTGWGNEKLFF.

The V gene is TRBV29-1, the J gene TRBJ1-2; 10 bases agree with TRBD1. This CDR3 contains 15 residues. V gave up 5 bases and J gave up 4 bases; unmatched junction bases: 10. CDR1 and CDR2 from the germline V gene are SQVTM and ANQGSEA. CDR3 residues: CSVLGQGGIGYGYTF. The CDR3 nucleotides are TGCAGCGTTCTCGGACAGGGGGGAATTGGCTATGGCTACACCTTC.

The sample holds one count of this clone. The CDR3 coding sequence is TGTGCCACCAGCAGAGATCCGGGGGGGCGAGGCTATGGCTACACCTTC. It specifies CATSRDPGGRGYGYTF. The chain combines TRBV15 with TRBJ1-2, with D maybe TRBD1 (6 bases). V was clipped by 0 bases and J by 4 bases, with 15 bases between them. The germline CDR1 and CDR2 sequences are LNHNV and YYDKDF (reference sequence). The CDR3 loop spans 16 amino acids.